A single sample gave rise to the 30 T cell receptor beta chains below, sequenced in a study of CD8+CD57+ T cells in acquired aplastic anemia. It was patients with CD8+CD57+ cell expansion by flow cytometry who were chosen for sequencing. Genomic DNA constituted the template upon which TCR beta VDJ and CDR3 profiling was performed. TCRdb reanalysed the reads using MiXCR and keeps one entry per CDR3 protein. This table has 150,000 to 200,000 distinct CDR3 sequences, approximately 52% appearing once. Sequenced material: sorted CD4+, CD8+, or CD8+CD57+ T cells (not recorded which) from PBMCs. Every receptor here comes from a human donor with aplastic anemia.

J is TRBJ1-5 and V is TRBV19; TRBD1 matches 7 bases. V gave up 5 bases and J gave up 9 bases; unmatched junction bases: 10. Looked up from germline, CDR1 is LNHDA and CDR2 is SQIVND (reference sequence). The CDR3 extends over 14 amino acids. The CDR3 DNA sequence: TGTGCCAGTAGTTCGGACAGGACCCGAGGGCCCCAGCATTTT. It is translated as CASSSDRTRGPQHF.

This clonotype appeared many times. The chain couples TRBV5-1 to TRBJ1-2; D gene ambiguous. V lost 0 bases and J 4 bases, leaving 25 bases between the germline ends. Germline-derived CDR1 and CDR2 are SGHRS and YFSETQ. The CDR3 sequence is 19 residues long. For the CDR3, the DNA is TGCGCCAGCAGCTTGGCCCCAAGGGCGGTCTCCGGCCCGGTCTATGGCTACACCTTC. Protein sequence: CASSLAPRAVSGPVYGYTF. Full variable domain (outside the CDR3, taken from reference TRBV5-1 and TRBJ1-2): KAGVTQTPRYLIKTRGQQVTLSCSPISGHRSVSWYQQTPGQGLQFLFEYFSETQRNKGNFPGRFSGRQFSNSRSEMNVSTLELGDSALYLCASSLAPRAVSGPVYGYTFGSGTRLTVV.

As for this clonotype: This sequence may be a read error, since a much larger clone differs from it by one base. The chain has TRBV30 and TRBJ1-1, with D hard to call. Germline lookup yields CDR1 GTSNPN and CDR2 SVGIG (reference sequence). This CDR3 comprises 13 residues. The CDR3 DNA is TGTGCCTGGAGCGGGGTCATGAACACTGGAGCTTTCTTT. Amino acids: CAWSGVMNTGAFF.

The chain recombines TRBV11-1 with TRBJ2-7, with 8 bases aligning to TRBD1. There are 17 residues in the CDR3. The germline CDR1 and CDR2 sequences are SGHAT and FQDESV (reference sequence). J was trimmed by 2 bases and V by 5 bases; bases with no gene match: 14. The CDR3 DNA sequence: TGTGCCAGCAGCGAACCAGGGGGCGGGACTCAAACCTACGAGCAGTACTTC. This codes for CASSEPGGGTQTYEQYF.

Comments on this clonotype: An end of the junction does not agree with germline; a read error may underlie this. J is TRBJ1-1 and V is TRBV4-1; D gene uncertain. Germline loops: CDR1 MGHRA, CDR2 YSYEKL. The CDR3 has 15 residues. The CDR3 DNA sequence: TGCGCCAGCAGCTTCCAAGCGGCATTGGGCACTGAAGCTCTCTTT. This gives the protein CASSFQAALGTEALF.

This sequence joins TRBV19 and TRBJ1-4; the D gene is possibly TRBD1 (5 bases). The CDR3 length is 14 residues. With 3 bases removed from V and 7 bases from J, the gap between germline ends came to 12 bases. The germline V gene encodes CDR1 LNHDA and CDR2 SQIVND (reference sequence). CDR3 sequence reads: CASSMGGQLEKLFF. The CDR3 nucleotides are TGTGCCAGTAGTATGGGAGGACAACTTGAAAAACTGTTTTTT.

CDR3: CATSRDWNSPLHF. The CDR3 DNA is TGTGCCACCAGCAGAGATTGGAATTCACCCCTCCACTTT. The chain carries TRBV15 and TRBJ1-6; D is uncertain. This CDR3 region has 13 residues. Trimming stripped 0 bases from V and 7 bases from J, with 4 bases between. The V gene's germline CDR1 is LNHNV and CDR2 YYDKDF (reference sequence).

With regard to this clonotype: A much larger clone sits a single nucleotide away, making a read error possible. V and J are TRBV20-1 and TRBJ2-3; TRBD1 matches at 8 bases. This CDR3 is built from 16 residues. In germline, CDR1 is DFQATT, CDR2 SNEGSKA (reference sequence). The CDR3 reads CSARKPGARGTGTQYF. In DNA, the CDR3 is TGCAGTGCTAGAAAGCCAGGGGCCCGGGGGACAGGTACGCAGTATTTT.

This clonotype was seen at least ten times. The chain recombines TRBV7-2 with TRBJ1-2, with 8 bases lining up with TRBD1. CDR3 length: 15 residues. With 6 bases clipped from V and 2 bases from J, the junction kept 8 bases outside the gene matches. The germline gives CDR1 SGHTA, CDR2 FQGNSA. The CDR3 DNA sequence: TGTGCCAGCAGAAAGGGACAGGAGGGGAACTATGGCTACACCTTC. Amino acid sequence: CASRKGQEGNYGYTF.

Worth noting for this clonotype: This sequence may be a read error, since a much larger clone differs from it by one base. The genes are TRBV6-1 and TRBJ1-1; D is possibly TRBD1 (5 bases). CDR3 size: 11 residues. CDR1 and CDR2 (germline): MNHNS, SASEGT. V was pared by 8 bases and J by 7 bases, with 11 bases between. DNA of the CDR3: TGTGCCAGCCACGTGGGGGTTGAAGCTTTCTTT. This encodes CASHVGVEAFF.

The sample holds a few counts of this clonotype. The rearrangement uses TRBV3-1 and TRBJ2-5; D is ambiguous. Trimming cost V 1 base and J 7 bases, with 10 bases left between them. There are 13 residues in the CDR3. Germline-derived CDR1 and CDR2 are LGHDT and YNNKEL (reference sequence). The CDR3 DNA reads TGTGCCAGCAGCCAAGGGACGCTGGGGACCCAGTACTTC. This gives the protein CASSQGTLGTQYF.

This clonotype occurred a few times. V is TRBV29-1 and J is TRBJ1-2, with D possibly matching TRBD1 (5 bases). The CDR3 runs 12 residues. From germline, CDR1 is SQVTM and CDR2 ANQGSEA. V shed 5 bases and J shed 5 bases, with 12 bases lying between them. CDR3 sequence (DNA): TGCAGCGTTCGTGACGGGGGATATGGCTACACCTTC. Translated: CSVRDGGYGYTF.

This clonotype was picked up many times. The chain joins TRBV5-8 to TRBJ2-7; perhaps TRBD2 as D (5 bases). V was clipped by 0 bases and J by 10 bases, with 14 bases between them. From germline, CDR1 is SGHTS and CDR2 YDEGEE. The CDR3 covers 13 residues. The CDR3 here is CASSLAGVDRQYF. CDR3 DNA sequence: TGTGCCAGCAGCTTGGCCGGGGTGGATAGACAGTACTTC.

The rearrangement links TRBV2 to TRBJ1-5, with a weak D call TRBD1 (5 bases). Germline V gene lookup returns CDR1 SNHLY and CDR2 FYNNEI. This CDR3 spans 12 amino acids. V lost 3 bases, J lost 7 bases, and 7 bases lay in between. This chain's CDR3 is CASSEGHQPQHF. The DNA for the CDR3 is TGTGCCAGCAGTGAGGGGCACCAGCCCCAGCATTTT.

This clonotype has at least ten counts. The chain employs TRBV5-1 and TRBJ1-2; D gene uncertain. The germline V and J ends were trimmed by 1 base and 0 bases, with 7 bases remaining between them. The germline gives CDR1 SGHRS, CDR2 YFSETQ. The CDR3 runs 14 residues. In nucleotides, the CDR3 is TGCGCCAGCAGCTTGAGTCAGGCTAACTATGGCTACACCTTC. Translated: CASSLSQANYGYTF.

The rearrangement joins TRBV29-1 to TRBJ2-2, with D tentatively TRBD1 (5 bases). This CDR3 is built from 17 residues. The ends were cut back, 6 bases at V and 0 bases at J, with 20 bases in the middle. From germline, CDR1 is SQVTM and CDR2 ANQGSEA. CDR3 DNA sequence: TGCAGCGTCACCCCCATCAGGGCTGGGGCGAACACCGGGGAGCTGTTTTTT. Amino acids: CSVTPIRAGANTGELFF.

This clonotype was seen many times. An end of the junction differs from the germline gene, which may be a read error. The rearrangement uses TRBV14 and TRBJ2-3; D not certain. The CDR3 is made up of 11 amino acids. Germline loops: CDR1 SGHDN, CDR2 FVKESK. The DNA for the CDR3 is TGTGCCAGCAGCCAAGAGTTGAAGTCGAATTTT. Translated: CASSQELKSNF.

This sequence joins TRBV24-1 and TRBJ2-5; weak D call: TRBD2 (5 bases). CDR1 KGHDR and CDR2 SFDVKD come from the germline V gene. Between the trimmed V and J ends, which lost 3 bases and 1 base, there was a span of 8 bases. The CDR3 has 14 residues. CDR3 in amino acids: CATSDTGSQETQYF. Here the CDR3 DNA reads TGTGCCACCAGTGATACGGGGAGCCAAGAGACCCAGTACTTC.

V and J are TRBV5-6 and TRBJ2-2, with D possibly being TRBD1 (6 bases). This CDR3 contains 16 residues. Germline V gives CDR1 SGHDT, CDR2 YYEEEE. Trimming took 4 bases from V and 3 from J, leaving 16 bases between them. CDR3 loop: CASSPSGRQDTGELFF. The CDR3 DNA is TGTGCCAGCAGCCCATCGGGTAGACAGGACACCGGGGAGCTGTTTTTT.

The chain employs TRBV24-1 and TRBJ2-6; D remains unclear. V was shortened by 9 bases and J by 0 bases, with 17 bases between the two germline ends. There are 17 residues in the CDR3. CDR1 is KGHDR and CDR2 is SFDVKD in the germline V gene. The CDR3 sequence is CATPATLFTSGANVLTF. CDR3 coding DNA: TGTGCCACCCCCGCAACCCTTTTTACCTCTGGGGCCAACGTCCTGACTTTC.

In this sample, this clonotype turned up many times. The CDR3 reads CASSQDGLPQHF. The CDR3 DNA follows: TGTGCCAGCAGCCAAGATGGTCTGCCCCAGCATTTT. The V call is TRBV3-1, the J call TRBJ1-5; D call uncertain. Trimming shortened V by 0 bases and J by 9 bases, and 6 bases separated the two germline ends. This CDR3 contains 12 residues. The germline CDR1 and CDR2 sequences are LGHDT and YNNKEL (reference sequence).

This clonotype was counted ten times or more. The CDR3 loop is CASSLAENTEAFF. For the CDR3, the DNA is TGTGCCAGCAGCTTAGCGGAGAACACTGAAGCTTTCTTT. V usage is TRBV7-6 and J usage is TRBJ1-1, with D hard to call. V was shortened by 0 bases and J by 1 base, with 3 bases between the two germline ends. The CDR3 consists of 13 residues. The germline gives CDR1 SGHVS, CDR2 FNYEAQ.

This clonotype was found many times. CDR3 sequence reads: CASDTSGNTIYF. In DNA form, the CDR3 reads TGTGCCAGCGACACTTCTGGAAACACCATATATTTT. The V and J genes are TRBV6-1 and TRBJ1-3; D not certain. V dropped 8 bases and J dropped 1 base, with 6 bases sitting between them. The CDR3 is made up of 12 amino acids. Germline loops: CDR1 MNHNS, CDR2 SASEGT.

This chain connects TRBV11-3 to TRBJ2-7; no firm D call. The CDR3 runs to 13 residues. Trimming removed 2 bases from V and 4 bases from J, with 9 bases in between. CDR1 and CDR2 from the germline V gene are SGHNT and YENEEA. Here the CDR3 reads CASSLTPRYEQYF. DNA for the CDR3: TGTGCCAGCAGCTTAACACCCAGATACGAGCAGTACTTC.

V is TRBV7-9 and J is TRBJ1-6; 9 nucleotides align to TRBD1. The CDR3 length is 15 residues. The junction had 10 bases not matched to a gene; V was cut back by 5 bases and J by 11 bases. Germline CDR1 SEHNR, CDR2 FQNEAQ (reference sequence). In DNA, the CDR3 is TGTGCCAGCAGCGTCCGGGACAGGGCTTTTACACCCCTCCACTTT. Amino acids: CASSVRDRAFTPLHF.

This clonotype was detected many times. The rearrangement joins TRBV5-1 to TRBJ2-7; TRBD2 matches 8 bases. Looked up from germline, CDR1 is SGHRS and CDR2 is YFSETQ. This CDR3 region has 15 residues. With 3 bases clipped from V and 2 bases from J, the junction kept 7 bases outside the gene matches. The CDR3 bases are TGCGCCAGCAGCTCGCCCGGGACTAGGGCCTACGAGCAGTACTTC. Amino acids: CASSSPGTRAYEQYF.

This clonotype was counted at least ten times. CDR3 in DNA: TGTGCCAGCAGTTCCGTTTTCGAGCAGTACTTC. It codes for CASSSVFEQYF. The rearrangement joins TRBV6-5 to TRBJ2-7; D is uncertain. The germline CDR1 and CDR2 sequences are MNHEY and SVGAGI. The CDR3 runs to 11 residues. V lost 4 bases and J lost 6, with 7 bases in between.

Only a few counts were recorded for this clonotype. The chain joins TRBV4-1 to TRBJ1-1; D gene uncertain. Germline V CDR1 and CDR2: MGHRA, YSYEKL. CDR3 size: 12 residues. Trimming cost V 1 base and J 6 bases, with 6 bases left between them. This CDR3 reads CASSQAYSEAFF. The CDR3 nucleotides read TGCGCCAGCAGCCAAGCGTATTCTGAAGCTTTCTTT.

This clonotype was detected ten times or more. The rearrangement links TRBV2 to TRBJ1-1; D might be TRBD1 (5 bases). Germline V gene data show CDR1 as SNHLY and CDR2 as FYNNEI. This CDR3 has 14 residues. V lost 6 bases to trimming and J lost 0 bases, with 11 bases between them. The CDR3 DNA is TGTGCCAGCAGATCCGACAGACTGAACACTGAAGCTTTCTTT. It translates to CASRSDRLNTEAFF.

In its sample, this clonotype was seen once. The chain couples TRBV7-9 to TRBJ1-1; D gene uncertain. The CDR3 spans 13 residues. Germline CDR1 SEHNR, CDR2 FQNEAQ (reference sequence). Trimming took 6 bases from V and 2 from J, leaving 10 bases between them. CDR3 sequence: CASSWYENTEAFF. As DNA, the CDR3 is TGTGCCAGCAGTTGGTACGAAAACACTGAAGCTTTCTTT.